The clone carrying this T cell receptor beta chain has a count of ten or more. What it binds is unknown. As part of library construction, unique molecular identifiers were attached to individual cDNA molecules. TCRdb called the 5' RACE reads again in MiXCR, with one record for every CDR3 protein. This table has approximately 58,000 distinct CDR3 sequences, 9.5% to 13% appearing once. Germline V gives CDR1 KGHSH, CDR2 LQKENI. This CDR3 has 14 residues. Trimming removed 3 bases from V and 10 bases from J; junction bases left unmatched: 12. This sample is part of a study of early T cells in non-severe SARS-CoV-2 infection. Study details: The chains were unpaired, and the sequenced material was bulk RNA from unsorted whole blood.

Whole-study findings and limits: VDJdb matches were skewed toward anti-spike CD8 T cell responses.

The TCR comes from an adult who was a healthcare worker with PCR-confirmed SARS-CoV-2 infection or an uninfected control (not recorded which). V gene TRBV18 combines with J gene TRBJ2-7; 7 bases match TRBD2. The sequenced material came from whole blood. The CDR3 nucleotides read TGTGCCAGCTCACCGGGAGGGAGGGACGGACTACAGTACTTC. It is translated as CASSPGGRDGLQYF.